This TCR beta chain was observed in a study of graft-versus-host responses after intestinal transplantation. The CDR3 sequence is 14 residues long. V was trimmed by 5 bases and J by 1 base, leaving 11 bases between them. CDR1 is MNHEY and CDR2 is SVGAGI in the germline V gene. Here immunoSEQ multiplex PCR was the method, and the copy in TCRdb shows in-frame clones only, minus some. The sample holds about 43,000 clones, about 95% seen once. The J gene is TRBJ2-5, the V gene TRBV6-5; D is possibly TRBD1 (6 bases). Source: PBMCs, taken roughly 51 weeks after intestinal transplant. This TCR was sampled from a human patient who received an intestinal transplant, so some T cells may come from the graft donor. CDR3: CASSQRDTQETQYF. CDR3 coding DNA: TGTGCCAGCAGTCAAAGGGACACCCAAGAGACCCAGTACTTC.